Listed below are T cell receptor beta chains from one sample, sequenced in a study of T cells in Graves' hyperthyroidism and ophthalmopathy. TCRdb reprocessed the multiplex PCR reads via MiXCR and lists one record per CDR3 protein. The table records hundreds of thousands of distinct CDR3 sequences, around 20% of them present only once. The sequenced sample was blood. Receptor source: a man aged 40-49 years with Graves' hyperthyroidism. CDR3s include the opening cysteine and the closing phenylalanine or tryptophan. Fields, in order: CDR3 DNA, CDR3 protein, J gene, CDR3 length, D gene, clone size, V gene. D genes are given only for firm matches. Part of the rows lack a size; the others show once, few, many or a class for expanded clones.

CDR3 DNA: TGTGCCAGTAGAACCATCGGACGGTATGGAAACACCATATATTTT; CDR3 protein: CASRTIGRYGNTIYF; J gene: TRBJ1-3; CDR3 length: 15; D gene: .; clone size: few; V gene: TRBV19
CDR3 DNA: TGCAGCGTGGGCGGACAGGGGGGAACAGATACGCAGTATTTT; CDR3 protein: CSVGGQGGTDTQYF; J gene: TRBJ2-3; CDR3 length: 14; D gene: TRBD1; clone size: many; V gene: TRBV29-1
CDR3 DNA: TGCAGTGCTAGCGTCCTAGGGGGTTCGCTCACAGATACGCAGTATTTT; CDR3 protein: CSASVLGGSLTDTQYF; J gene: TRBJ2-3; CDR3 length: 16; D gene: .; clone size: .; V gene: TRBV20-1
CDR3 DNA: TGTGCCAGCGGGAGAAACCCTAACTATGGCTACACCTTC; CDR3 protein: CASGRNPNYGYTF; J gene: TRBJ1-2; CDR3 length: 13; D gene: .; clone size: many; V gene: TRBV2
CDR3 DNA: TGTGCCAGCAGCATCAGGGGGCGCGGGACTGAAGCTTTCTTT; CDR3 protein: CASSIRGRGTEAFF; J gene: TRBJ1-1; CDR3 length: 14; D gene: TRBD1; clone size: many; V gene: TRBV28
CDR3 DNA: TGTGCCAGCAGGGGCCCCCCGACAGGGTTCACCGGGGAGCTGTTTTTT; CDR3 protein: CASRGPPTGFTGELFF; J gene: TRBJ2-2; CDR3 length: 16; D gene: TRBD1; clone size: many; V gene: TRBV5-5
CDR3 DNA: TGTGCCAGCACCCGACAGGGCCTAGACTACGAGCAGTACTTC; CDR3 protein: CASTRQGLDYEQYF; J gene: TRBJ2-7; CDR3 length: 14; D gene: TRBD1; clone size: few; V gene: TRBV6-1
CDR3 DNA: TGTGCCAGCAGCCAAGATTGGACAGAACAAGAGACCCAGTACTTC; CDR3 protein: CASSQDWTEQETQYF; J gene: TRBJ2-5; CDR3 length: 15; D gene: .; clone size: .; V gene: TRBV3-1
CDR3 DNA: TGTGCCACCGGGACAGGGTCCCGGGAGACCCAGTACTTC; CDR3 protein: CATGTGSRETQYF; J gene: TRBJ2-5; CDR3 length: 13; D gene: TRBD1; clone size: many; V gene: TRBV28
CDR3 DNA: TGTGCCAGCACTTTACTAGCGGGGGGTGCCACAGATACGCAGTATTTT; CDR3 protein: CASTLLAGGATDTQYF; J gene: TRBJ2-3; CDR3 length: 16; D gene: TRBD2; clone size: many; V gene: TRBV6-1
CDR3 DNA: TGTGCCAGCTCACCATTCAGAGACTCCTACGAGCAGTACTTC; CDR3 protein: CASSPFRDSYEQYF; J gene: TRBJ2-7; CDR3 length: 14; D gene: .; clone size: many; V gene: TRBV18
CDR3 DNA: TGCGCCAGCAGCCAAGATCGGGGTACAACTAATGAAAAACTGTTTTTT; CDR3 protein: CASSQDRGTTNEKLFF; J gene: TRBJ1-4; CDR3 length: 16; D gene: .; clone size: few; V gene: TRBV4-1
CDR3 DNA: TGTGCCAGCTCACCAGGTGAGGGGGCTTCGGGAGCTTTCTTT; CDR3 protein: CASSPGEGASGAFF; J gene: TRBJ1-1; CDR3 length: 14; D gene: TRBD1; clone size: many; V gene: TRBV18
CDR3 DNA: TGTGCCAGCAGCCAAGATCCGACAGAGAAAATAGAGACCCAGTACTTC; CDR3 protein: CASSQDPTEKIETQYF; J gene: TRBJ2-5; CDR3 length: 16; D gene: .; clone size: .; V gene: TRBV14
CDR3 DNA: TGTGCCAGCAGCCTGACGGGACTTCCCAGGGAGACCCAGTACTTC; CDR3 protein: CASSLTGLPRETQYF; J gene: TRBJ2-5; CDR3 length: 15; D gene: .; clone size: many; V gene: TRBV7-3
CDR3 DNA: TGCAGTGCTAGAGATTGGGTATGGGGGGAAAAACTGTTTTTT; CDR3 protein: CSARDWVWGEKLFF; J gene: TRBJ1-4; CDR3 length: 14; D gene: .; clone size: .; V gene: TRBV20-1
CDR3 DNA: TGTGCCAGCTCACCCCGAGGGGCCCCGGGTCGGCCTGAAGCTTTCTTT; CDR3 protein: CASSPRGAPGRPEAFF; J gene: TRBJ1-1; CDR3 length: 16; D gene: .; clone size: .; V gene: TRBV18
CDR3 DNA: TGCAGCCACAGTTCTGGAAACACCATATATTTT; CDR3 protein: CSHSSGNTIYF; J gene: TRBJ1-3; CDR3 length: 11; D gene: .; clone size: .; V gene: TRBV29-1
CDR3 DNA: TGTGCCATCAGTGGAACGGCAGGGGGCGGTGAAAAACTGTTTTTT; CDR3 protein: CAISGTAGGGEKLFF; J gene: TRBJ1-4; CDR3 length: 15; D gene: TRBD1; clone size: .; V gene: TRBV10-3
CDR3 DNA: TGTGCCAGCAGCGGGATCTCGGCGTACGATGGCTACACCTTC; CDR3 protein: CASSGISAYDGYTF; J gene: TRBJ1-2; CDR3 length: 14; D gene: .; clone size: .; V gene: TRBV9
CDR3 DNA: TGTGCCAGCAGCAATTGGGATACTAATGAGCAGTTCTTC; CDR3 protein: CASSNWDTNEQFF; J gene: TRBJ2-1; CDR3 length: 13; D gene: .; clone size: .; V gene: TRBV4-2
CDR3 DNA: TGCAGTGCTGATCCCGGGACAGACAAAAACATTCAGTACTTC; CDR3 protein: CSADPGTDKNIQYF; J gene: TRBJ2-4; CDR3 length: 14; D gene: TRBD1; clone size: few; V gene: TRBV20-1
CDR3 DNA: TGTGCCAGCAGCCAACCGGGAGGCCTGGGGAGGGAAGCTTTCTTT; CDR3 protein: CASSQPGGLGREAFF; J gene: TRBJ1-1; CDR3 length: 15; D gene: .; clone size: many; V gene: TRBV3-1
CDR3 DNA: TGCAGTGCTAGCCGGGACGGATCTTTGTGGGAGCAGTACTTC; CDR3 protein: CSASRDGSLWEQYF; J gene: TRBJ2-7; CDR3 length: 14; D gene: .; clone size: many; V gene: TRBV20-1
CDR3 DNA: TGTGCCACCAGTGACCCCACCCGTAACACTGAGCAGTTCTTC; CDR3 protein: CATSDPTRNTEQFF; J gene: TRBJ2-1; CDR3 length: 14; D gene: .; clone size: many; V gene: TRBV24-1
CDR3 DNA: TGTGCCAGCGGACAGGGGCTCAACCCTGAAGCTTTCTTT; CDR3 protein: CASGQGLNPEAFF; J gene: TRBJ1-1; CDR3 length: 13; D gene: TRBD1; clone size: many; V gene: TRBV28
CDR3 DNA: TGCGCCAGCATCAGCTCCCACCTAGACGAGCAGTACTTC; CDR3 protein: CASISSHLDEQYF; J gene: TRBJ2-7; CDR3 length: 13; D gene: .; clone size: .; V gene: TRBV5-1
CDR3 DNA: TGTGCCAGCAGTTTCTCTGGACAGGGGAATTCACCCCTCCACTTT; CDR3 protein: CASSFSGQGNSPLHF; J gene: TRBJ1-6; CDR3 length: 15; D gene: TRBD1; clone size: many; V gene: TRBV28
CDR3 DNA: TGTGCCAGCAGCTTAGCGGGACCCTACGAGCAGTACTTC; CDR3 protein: CASSLAGPYEQYF; J gene: TRBJ2-7; CDR3 length: 13; D gene: TRBD2; clone size: .; V gene: TRBV5-8
CDR3 DNA: TGTGCCAGCAGTCCACGGGACAGGGCTGGGAATGAGCAGTTCTTC; CDR3 protein: CASSPRDRAGNEQFF; J gene: TRBJ2-1; CDR3 length: 15; D gene: TRBD1; clone size: many; V gene: TRBV12-3/TRBV12-4
CDR3 DNA: TGCAGTGCTAGAAGTACTAGTTTGGAGACCCAGTACTTC; CDR3 protein: CSARSTSLETQYF; J gene: TRBJ2-5; CDR3 length: 13; D gene: .; clone size: few; V gene: TRBV20-1
CDR3 DNA: TGTGCCAGCAGTGCCGGGACAGCCCAAGAGACCCAGTACTTC; CDR3 protein: CASSAGTAQETQYF; J gene: TRBJ2-5; CDR3 length: 14; D gene: TRBD1; clone size: many; V gene: TRBV12-3/TRBV12-4
CDR3 DNA: TGCAGTGCTAGAGAGGGGACATTAGAGCAGTACTTC; CDR3 protein: CSAREGTLEQYF; J gene: TRBJ2-7; CDR3 length: 12; D gene: .; clone size: many; V gene: TRBV20-1
CDR3 DNA: TGTGCCAGCAGCCATCGGACAGGGGCGGACATTCAGTACTTC; CDR3 protein: CASSHRTGADIQYF; J gene: TRBJ2-4; CDR3 length: 14; D gene: TRBD1; clone size: many; V gene: TRBV3-1
CDR3 DNA: TGTGCCAGCAGCCCCTACACTGGACAGGCTGAAGCTTTCTTT; CDR3 protein: CASSPYTGQAEAFF; J gene: TRBJ1-1; CDR3 length: 14; D gene: TRBD1; clone size: many; V gene: TRBV7-9
CDR3 DNA: TGCGCCAGCAGCTTACCGCTTGGCACAGATACGCAGTATTTT; CDR3 protein: CASSLPLGTDTQYF; J gene: TRBJ2-3; CDR3 length: 14; D gene: .; clone size: few; V gene: TRBV5-1
CDR3 DNA: TGTGCCTGCGGTTCTTTTGGACAGTCGGCTGAAGCTTTCTTT; CDR3 protein: CACGSFGQSAEAFF; J gene: TRBJ1-1; CDR3 length: 14; D gene: .; clone size: many; V gene: TRBV12-3/TRBV12-4
CDR3 DNA: TGCAGTGCTAGAGGGACGCGAGATCGCACCGGGGAGCTGTTTTTT; CDR3 protein: CSARGTRDRTGELFF; J gene: TRBJ2-2; CDR3 length: 15; D gene: .; clone size: few; V gene: TRBV20-1
CDR3 DNA: TGCGCCAGCAGCCTCTACCGGCGACAGGGGGTTTTGAATGAGCAGTTCTTC; CDR3 protein: CASSLYRRQGVLNEQFF; J gene: TRBJ2-1; CDR3 length: 17; D gene: TRBD1; clone size: many; V gene: TRBV4-3
CDR3 DNA: TGTGCCAGCAGTTACGCCGTAGGGGGCAGTAGCACAGATACGCAGTATTTT; CDR3 protein: CASSYAVGGSSTDTQYF; J gene: TRBJ2-3; CDR3 length: 17; D gene: TRBD1; clone size: many; V gene: TRBV6-2/TRBV6-3
CDR3 DNA: TGTGCCAGCAGCGAGCCGGGACAGAGCACAGATACGCAGTATTTT; CDR3 protein: CASSEPGQSTDTQYF; J gene: TRBJ2-3; CDR3 length: 15; D gene: TRBD1; clone size: many; V gene: TRBV7-9
CDR3 DNA: TGTGCCAGCAGCTTGGAGGCTAGCGGGGCAAGGGAGCAGTTCTTC; CDR3 protein: CASSLEASGAREQFF; J gene: TRBJ2-1; CDR3 length: 15; D gene: TRBD2; clone size: many; V gene: TRBV5-6
CDR3 DNA: TGTGCCAGCAGTTTGAGGACCTCTGGAAACACCATATATTTT; CDR3 protein: CASSLRTSGNTIYF; J gene: TRBJ1-3; CDR3 length: 14; D gene: .; clone size: few; V gene: TRBV12-3/TRBV12-4
CDR3 DNA: TGTGCCACCAGTGATCCAGGGGTCTATGGCTACACCTTC; CDR3 protein: CATSDPGVYGYTF; J gene: TRBJ1-2; CDR3 length: 13; D gene: .; clone size: many; V gene: TRBV24-1